Listed below are T cell receptor beta chains from one sample, sequenced in a study of blood T cell repertoires in COVID-19. Here immunoSEQ multiplex PCR was the method, and the copy in TCRdb shows in-frame clones only, minus some. The sample carries around 110,000 clones, about nine tenths recorded once. Sequencing used peripheral blood. The receptor set was obtained from a human donor with active COVID-19. The donor label of this sample is uncertain. CDR3s include the opening cysteine and the closing phenylalanine or tryptophan. A D gene is named only where the DNA matches it firmly. Some rows have no size entry. The others give once, few or many, or a class for an expanded clone.

>TRBV19|NA|TRBJ2-7|TRBD2
TGTGCCAGTAGTATACGCCTAGCGGGGTTCTCCTACGAGCAGTACTTC
CASSIRLAGFSYEQYF
>TRBV3-1/TRBV3-2|NA|TRBJ2-1|TRBD1
TGTGCCAGCAGGAAACAGGGGGCGGTCAATGAGCAGTTCTTC
CASRKQGAVNEQFF
>TRBV29-1|NA|TRBJ1-1|NA
TGCAGCGGTAAGCAGGGGAACACTGAAGCTTTCTTT
CSGKQGNTEAFF
>TRBV5-1|NA|TRBJ2-5|TRBD1
TGCGCCAGCAGCGTCTCCGGGACAGGGACCTTGGGGTTCAGAGAGACCCAGTACTTC
CASSVSGTGTLGFRETQYF
>TRBV7-2|NA|TRBJ2-5|TRBD1
TGTGCCAGCAGCCCGGACAGGGGCCGAGGGTACCAGTACTTC
CASSPDRGRGYQYF
>TRBV5-1|NA|TRBJ2-3|TRBD1
TGCGCCAGCAGCTTGGCGACAGGGGGCACAGATACGCAGTATTTT
CASSLATGGTDTQYF
>TRBV4-3|NA|TRBJ2-7|TRBD2
TGCGCCAGCAGCCACGGATGGGGGGGTCCCTACGAGCAGTACTTC
CASSHGWGGPYEQYF
>TRBV7-2|NA|TRBJ1-2|TRBD1
TGTGCCAGCAGACATCCGGGACAGGGGTTAAACTATGGCTACACCTTC
CASRHPGQGLNYGYTF
>TRBV5-6|NA|TRBJ1-1|TRBD1
TGTGCCAGCAGCGGAACAGGGGGCGGTCGGGACACTGAAGCTTTCTTT
CASSGTGGGRDTEAFF
>TRBV6-2/TRBV6-3|NA|TRBJ1-5|NA
TGTGCCAGCAGTTACGAGGTGCCCGACAATCAGCCCCAGCATTTT
CASSYEVPDNQPQHF
>TRBV5-4|NA|TRBJ2-5|TRBD1
TGTGCCAGCAGCAAAACCGGGACAGGTTTTCAAGAGACCCAGTACTTC
CASSKTGTGFQETQYF
>TRBV19|NA|TRBJ1-4|TRBD1
TGTGCCAGTAGTGGGACGTCGACAGGGCTTTCTGAAAAACTGTTTTTT
CASSGTSTGLSEKLFF
>TRBV19|few|TRBJ1-1|NA
TGTGCCAGTAGTATACACAGACCGAACACTGAAGCTTTCTTT
CASSIHRPNTEAFF
>TRBV28|NA|TRBJ2-3|NA
TGTGCCAGCAGTTTTGTTACTAGGGTGATTTCCACAGATACGCAGTATTTT
CASSFVTRVISTDTQYF
>TRBV6-5|NA|TRBJ2-7|TRBD2
TGTGCCAGCAGTTCCTTAACTAGCGGGGGATCCTACGAGCAGTACTTC
CASSSLTSGGSYEQYF
>TRBV4-3|NA|TRBJ2-7|TRBD1
TGCGCCAGCAGCCAAGATTTTGGGACAGCCTACGAGCAGTACTTC
CASSQDFGTAYEQYF
>TRBV7-7|NA|TRBJ2-1|NA
TGTGCTAGCAGTCCCTCTAGCGAGATTTACAATGAGCAGTTCTTC
CASSPSSEIYNEQFF
>TRBV5-1|NA|TRBJ2-1|TRBD2
TGCGCCAGCAGCTTTGTAGCGGGGGGGCCCGATGAGCAGTTCTTC
CASSFVAGGPDEQFF
>TRBV2|NA|TRBJ1-3|NA
TGTGCCAACACAGGCACTGGAAACACCATATATTTT
CANTGTGNTIYF
>TRBV24-1|NA|TRBJ2-2|TRBD2
TGTGCCACCAGTGATATGGGACTAGCGGGGGGAAACACCGGGGAGCTGTTTTTT
CATSDMGLAGGNTGELFF
>TRBV7-6|once|TRBJ1-6|TRBD1
TGTGCCAGCAGCTCGTCTTGGACAGGCGATTCACCCCTCCACTTT
CASSSSWTGDSPLHF
>TRBV29-1|NA|TRBJ1-1|NA
TGCAGCGTTGTACTCGCAGAGAGGGCTTTCTTT
CSVVLAERAFF
>TRBV28|NA|TRBJ2-3|NA
TGTGCCAGCAGTTCCTGGAAGACTAGCACAGATACGCAGTATTTT
CASSSWKTSTDTQYF
>TRBV15|NA|TRBJ2-1|NA
TGTGCCACCAGCAGAGCTATTGCGGCTGAGCAGTTCTTC
CATSRAIAAEQFF
>TRBV5-6|NA|TRBJ2-1|TRBD2
TGTGCCAGCAGCTTTAGTACCCTAGCGGAATACAATGAGCAGTTCTTC
CASSFSTLAEYNEQFF
>TRBV5-1|NA|TRBJ2-3|NA
TGCGCCAGCAGCTCGGGAGTGGGCACAGATACGCAGTATTTT
CASSSGVGTDTQYF
>TRBV21-1|once|TRBJ2-7|NA
TGTGCCAGCAGCAACTGCGGGACAGGGCTACCCTACGAGCAGTACTTC
CASSNCGTGLPYEQYF
>TRBV19|NA|TRBJ2-1|NA
TGTGCCAGTAGTGGGCTAAATGAGCAGTTCTTC
CASSGLNEQFF
>TRBV6-5|NA|TRBJ2-1|TRBD1
TGTGCCAGCAGTTCCGGGACAGGGGAATACAATGAGCAGTTCTTC
CASSSGTGEYNEQFF
>TRBV19|NA|TRBJ1-5|TRBD1
TGTGCCAGTAGGGACAGGGCTATAAGCAATCAGCCCCAGCATTTT
CASRDRAISNQPQHF
>TRBV6-5|NA|TRBJ1-1|NA
TGTGCCAGCAGTTACTCGGCCCCGAACACTGAAGCTTTCTTT
CASSYSAPNTEAFF
>TRBV4-3|NA|TRBJ2-7|NA
TGCGCCAGCAGCCAAGTTCCAGGGGCGTCCTACGAGCAGTACTTC
CASSQVPGASYEQYF
>TRBV5-1|once|TRBJ2-3|TRBD1
TGCGCCAGCAGAACCGGGACAGGGGACTCAGATACGCAGTATTTT
CASRTGTGDSDTQYF
>TRBV28|NA|TRBJ1-5|NA
TGTGCCAGCCAGCCCAGCGGCACCGCTAATCAGCCCCAGCATTTT
CASQPSGTANQPQHF
>TRBV2|NA|TRBJ1-3|TRBD1
TGTGCCAGCAGTGAGGACAGGGTGGGATACGGAAACACCATATATTTT
CASSEDRVGYGNTIYF
>TRBV6-5|NA|TRBJ1-1|TRBD1
TGTGCCAGCAGACGGGACAGGGAGAGCACTGAAGCTTTCTTT
CASRRDRESTEAFF
>TRBV11-2|NA|TRBJ2-3|NA
TGTGCCAGCACCCCAGGGAGGTTTCGCACAGATACGCAGTATTTT
CASTPGRFRTDTQYF
>TRBV2|NA|TRBJ2-4|TRBD1
TGTGCCAGCAACCCGGGACAGGGTAACATTCAGTACTTC
CASNPGQGNIQYF
>TRBV7-2|NA|TRBJ2-3|TRBD2
TGTGCCAGCAAACGTAGCGGGGGGGCAGTTTCAGATACGCAGTATTTT
CASKRSGGAVSDTQYF
>TRBV30|NA|TRBJ1-1|TRBD1
TGTGCCTGGAGCCGGGACAGGGGGTTTCTCCTAGCTTTCTTT
CAWSRDRGFLLAFF
>TRBV19|NA|TRBJ2-7|TRBD1
TGTGCCAGTAGTCCGGGACAGGGAACCTACGAGCAGTACTTC
CASSPGQGTYEQYF
>TRBV3-1/TRBV3-2|NA|TRBJ1-1|TRBD1
TGTGCCAGCAGCACAGGGGGGAATACTGAAGCTTTCTTT
CASSTGGNTEAFF
>TRBV9|once|TRBJ2-1|NA
TGTGCCAGCAGCCCCCGGTTGGTATCCTACAATGAGCAGTTCTTC
CASSPRLVSYNEQFF
>TRBV24-1|once|TRBJ2-3|NA
TGTGCCACCAGTGATTTGCGTGGGGAAGGACTTAGCACAGATACGCAGTATTTT
CATSDLRGEGLSTDTQYF
>TRBV7-6|NA|TRBJ1-6|NA
TGTGCCAGCAGCCACTCGGGGGGCCGTTCACCCCTCCACTTT
CASSHSGGRSPLHF
>TRBV5-5|NA|TRBJ2-4|NA
TGTGCCAGCAGTCGGGATCCTCTAGGGGGGGCGGTGGACATTCAGTACTTC
CASSRDPLGGAVDIQYF
>TRBV3-1/TRBV3-2|few|TRBJ2-5|TRBD2
TGTGCCAGCAGCCAAGAGGAAAGAGCGGGGGAAGAGACCCAGTACTTC
CASSQEERAGEETQYF
>TRBV6-1|once|TRBJ1-5|NA
TGTGCCAGCAGTGAAGGAACCAGCGCTCAGCCCCAGCATTTT
CASSEGTSAQPQHF
>TRBV28|NA|TRBJ1-2|TRBD1
TGTGCCAGCAGTCAGACAGGGGCTCGCGGCTACACCTTC
CASSQTGARGYTF
>TRBV10-2|NA|TRBJ1-1|NA
TGCGCCAGCAGCCCTGGTTCGGTCACTGAAGCTTTCTTT
CASSPGSVTEAFF
>TRBV24-1|NA|TRBJ2-2|TRBD1
TGTGCCACCAGTGACTATCGAGGACAGGGGGGGTCCGGGGAGCTGTTTTTT
CATSDYRGQGGSGELFF
>TRBV27|NA|TRBJ1-1|TRBD1
TGTGCCAGCAGGACAGGGAAGAGGCGGAACACTGAAGCTTTCTTT
CASRTGKRRNTEAFF
>TRBV27|once|TRBJ1-2|NA
TGTGCCAGCAGTTACCTGGGGGCCTATGGCTACACCTTC
CASSYLGAYGYTF
>TRBV15|NA|TRBJ1-5|NA
TGTGCCACCAGCAGAGATTTTTATAAGCACCCGGCGGATCAGCCCCAGCATTTT
CATSRDFYKHPADQPQHF
>TRBV7-9|NA|TRBJ1-2|NA
TGTGCCAGCAGCCCCAGGATCGGTTATGGCTACACCTTC
CASSPRIGYGYTF